These T cell receptor beta chains were read from a single sample in a study of T cell responses to AZD1222 COVID-19 vaccine. Libraries were prepared by immunoSEQ multiplex PCR; TCRdb keeps only in-frame clonotypes and omits some of them. This sample has approximately 73,000 clones; over 80% occur once, and the top ten carry around 3%. The sample here was peripheral blood, taken on day 0 of AZD1222 vaccination. The receptors originated from an adult in good health. The CDR3 runs from the conserved cysteine through the conserved F or W. The D gene is left open where the match is weak. For some rows the clone size is stated as once, few or many, or as a class when expanded; others skip it.

j_call,v_call,d_call,clone_size,cdr3_nt,cdr3_aa
TRBJ1-1,TRBV12-3/TRBV12-4,.,.,TGTGCCAGCAGTTTAAGGGGATTCACTGAAGCTTTCTTT,CASSLRGFTEAFF
TRBJ1-2,TRBV4-1,.,.,TGCGCCAGCAGCCCCTGGGAGGGAGGCGGCTACACCTTC,CASSPWEGGGYTF
TRBJ1-1,TRBV11-2,.,few,TGTGCCAGCAGCTTAATGTTTTCAGGGACGAACACTGAAGCTTTCTTT,CASSLMFSGTNTEAFF
TRBJ1-5,TRBV5-6,TRBD1,.,TGTGCCAGCAGCTTGTGGGGGTCAGGAGGGGGCGATCAGCCCCAGCATTTT,CASSLWGSGGGDQPQHF
TRBJ2-1,TRBV6-5,TRBD2,.,TGTGCCAGCTCTAGCGGGAGGGTCTACAATGAGCAGTTCTTC,CASSSGRVYNEQFF
TRBJ1-6,TRBV7-2,.,.,TGTGCCAGTGGCGGGTATAATTCACCCCTCCACTTT,CASGGYNSPLHF
TRBJ1-6,TRBV4-1,TRBD1,.,TGCGCCAGCAGCCGGATCCGGGACAGTAATTCACCCCTCCACTTT,CASSRIRDSNSPLHF
TRBJ2-3,TRBV19,.,.,TGTGCCAGTAGTCCGGAACAGGCTGCATCAACAGATACGCAGTATTTT,CASSPEQAASTDTQYF
TRBJ2-5,TRBV5-6,.,.,TGTGCCAGCATGAGGGACCCAGAGACCCAGTACTTC,CASMRDPETQYF
TRBJ2-2,TRBV7-9,TRBD2,once,TGTGCCAGCAGTACCGGGACTAGCTTGGCCGGGGAGCTGTTTTTT,CASSTGTSLAGELFF
TRBJ1-5,TRBV30,TRBD1,.,TGTGCCTGGAGAAGGGACAGGGCCAATCAGCCCCAGCATTTT,CAWRRDRANQPQHF
TRBJ2-7,TRBV30,TRBD2,.,TGTGCCGGACAACTCGGGACTAGCCTCGAGCAGTACTTC,CAGQLGTSLEQYF
TRBJ1-3,TRBV9,.,few,TGTGCCAGCAGCGCTCGTGAGATAGACAGCTCTGGAAACACCATATATTTT,CASSAREIDSSGNTIYF
TRBJ1-2,TRBV2,.,once,TGTGCCAGCAAACTCGGGACTAACTATGGCTACACCTTC,CASKLGTNYGYTF
TRBJ2-5,TRBV6-5,.,.,TGTGCCAGCAGTAACCCTAAAGAGACCCAGTACTTC,CASSNPKETQYF
TRBJ1-1,TRBV6-5,.,.,TGTGCCAGCAGTCGCGAAGATTCCGAGGTCTTT,CASSREDSEVF
TRBJ2-5,TRBV7-2,.,.,TGTGCCAGCAGCCGCCGGGGAGGCCTAGAGACCCAGTACTTC,CASSRRGGLETQYF
TRBJ1-5,TRBV18,.,once,TGTGCCAGCTCACTGAACGGGCGAAATCAGCCCCAGCATTTT,CASSLNGRNQPQHF
TRBJ2-5,TRBV7-8,TRBD2,once,TGTGCCAGCAGCTCCCCTAGCGGGGGGGCGACCCAGTACTTC,CASSSPSGGATQYF
TRBJ1-1,TRBV4-3,.,few,TGCGCCAGCAGCCAAGATTTCACTGAAGCTTTCTTT,CASSQDFTEAFF
TRBJ1-2,TRBV21-1,.,.,TGTGCCAGCAGCAAAAGGGGGACAGACCTCTATGGCTACACCTTC,CASSKRGTDLYGYTF
TRBJ2-4,TRBV2,.,.,TGTGCCAGCAGTGAAGGTGGGGACAACATTCAGTACTTC,CASSEGGDNIQYF
TRBJ1-1,TRBV4-1,TRBD1,.,TGCGCCAGCAGCCAACCCACGGACAGGGGGGCTGAAGCTTTCTTT,CASSQPTDRGAEAFF
TRBJ2-7,TRBV30,.,.,TGTGCCTGGAGTGTACGGGTGGGGTCGAGCGAGCAGTACTTC,CAWSVRVGSSEQYF
TRBJ1-3,TRBV19,.,.,TGTGCCAGTAGTACCTTACCAGGGGCGGGAGAAAACACCATATATTTT,CASSTLPGAGENTIYF
TRBJ2-1,TRBV11-3,TRBD2,.,TGTGCCAGCCTAACTCCCAGACTAGCGGGCTACAATGAGCAGTTCTTC,CASLTPRLAGYNEQFF
TRBJ1-6,TRBV19,TRBD1,.,TGTGCCAGTAGTATTAGGGGGCTTGGACAGGGGACCTATAATTCACCCCTCCACTTT,CASSIRGLGQGTYNSPLHF
TRBJ1-4,TRBV5-1,.,.,TGCGCCAGCAGCTTTGTGGGGGGCTTGGAAAAACTGTTTTTT,CASSFVGGLEKLFF
TRBJ2-1,TRBV3-1/TRBV3-2,TRBD2,once,TGTGCCAGCAGCCAAGTGGTCGGGAGGGCCTACAATGAGCAGTTCTTC,CASSQVVGRAYNEQFF
TRBJ2-7,TRBV5-1,TRBD2,few,TGCGCCAGCAGCTTGGCCGGACTAGCCGACGAGCAGTACTTC,CASSLAGLADEQYF
TRBJ2-5,TRBV5-6,.,.,TGTGCCAGCACCGTTCGACCGAAGGTCACCCAGTACTTC,CASTVRPKVTQYF
TRBJ2-3,TRBV27,TRBD2,.,TGTGCCAGCAGTTTATTTCTAGCGGGTATCGGAGATACGCAGTATTTT,CASSLFLAGIGDTQYF
TRBJ2-2,TRBV7-7,TRBD2,few,TGTGCCAGCAGCTCCGGGACTAGCGGGCGCCGAGGGGACGGGGAGCTGTTTTTT,CASSSGTSGRRGDGELFF
TRBJ2-7,TRBV4-2,TRBD2,.,TGTGCCAGCAGCCAGTCGCGGGGGGGCTCCTACGAGCAGTACTTC,CASSQSRGGSYEQYF
TRBJ2-1,TRBV7-9,.,.,TGTGCCAGCAGCCTAAGGGAGCGGGTTAGCTCCTACAATGAGCAGTTCTTC,CASSLRERVSSYNEQFF
TRBJ2-1,TRBV12-3/TRBV12-4,.,.,TGTGCCAGCAGTTTAGCCTACAATGAGCAGTTCTTC,CASSLAYNEQFF
TRBJ2-1,TRBV4-3,.,.,TGCGCCAGCAGCCAAGATCATGAACTAGCAGCGGCTAGTGAGCAGTTCTTC,CASSQDHELAAASEQFF
TRBJ2-5,TRBV9,TRBD2,.,TGTGCCAGCAGCCCAAGCGGGAGAAAGACCCAGTACTTC,CASSPSGRKTQYF
TRBJ2-3,TRBV6-1,.,.,TGTGCCAGCAGTGAAAGTCATAGATACACAGATACGCAGTATTTT,CASSESHRYTDTQYF
TRBJ2-3,TRBV5-1,TRBD2,.,TGCGCCAGCAGCTTGACCAGAGTGAGCGGGAGGCTGGCAGATACGCAGTATTTT,CASSLTRVSGRLADTQYF
TRBJ1-1,TRBV7-9,TRBD1,.,TGTGCCAGCAGCGGGGACAGCGGAGGCACTGAAGCTTTCTTT,CASSGDSGGTEAFF
TRBJ2-6,TRBV5-1,TRBD1,.,TGCGCCAGCAGCAAACGGACAGGCTCTGGGGCCAACGTCCTGACTTTC,CASSKRTGSGANVLTF
TRBJ2-1,TRBV15,TRBD1,.,TGTGCCACCAGCGCTCGACAGGGGTGGAATGAGCAGTTCTTC,CATSARQGWNEQFF
TRBJ1-2,TRBV6-5,TRBD1,.,TGTGCCAGCACAGGTACAGGGGGCGGTGGCTACACCTTC,CASTGTGGGGYTF
TRBJ2-1,TRBV4-3,.,.,TGCGCCAGCAGCCACGGACCAGCGGCCAATGAGCAGTTCTTC,CASSHGPAANEQFF
TRBJ1-1,TRBV7-6,.,.,TGTGCCAGCAGCCCTTTACAGGGAGGGGCCACTGAAGCTTTCTTT,CASSPLQGGATEAFF
TRBJ1-1,TRBV4-3,.,.,TGCGCCAGCAGCCAAGATCTTGGTGGGGGAAGGACTGAAGCTTTCTTT,CASSQDLGGGRTEAFF
TRBJ1-4,TRBV4-1,.,.,TGCGCCAGCAGCCAAGATTCTGGCCATGGCGAAAAACTGTTTTTT,CASSQDSGHGEKLFF
TRBJ2-7,TRBV7-2,.,.,TGTGCCAGCAGCCTCAGGACGTCCTCCGAGCAGTACTTC,CASSLRTSSEQYF
TRBJ2-3,TRBV3-1/TRBV3-2,TRBD1,.,TGTGCCAGCAGCCAGGGGCTGGGACAGACGAAAGATACGCAGTATTTT,CASSQGLGQTKDTQYF
TRBJ2-6,TRBV6-5,.,.,TGTGCCAGCGCCCCTTCCTCTGGGGCCAACGTCCTGACTTTC,CASAPSSGANVLTF
TRBJ2-7,TRBV1,.,.,TGCACCAGCAGCCAAGGCGGGACTTTCTCCTACGAGCAGTACTTC,CTSSQGGTFSYEQYF
TRBJ2-1,TRBV29-1,.,.,TGCAGCGTTGAACGGACAGCCGACAATGAGCAGTTCTTC,CSVERTADNEQFF
TRBJ1-6,TRBV14,.,.,TGTGCCAGCAGCCAAGAACGTGTTTCACCCCTCCACTTT,CASSQERVSPLHF
TRBJ2-3,TRBV30,.,.,TGTGCCTGGAGTAGGGGACCGTCTAGCACAGATACGCAGTATTTT,CAWSRGPSSTDTQYF
TRBJ2-7,TRBV9,.,.,TGTGCCAGCAGCGTAGGTTCGGGGAATGAGCAGTACTTC,CASSVGSGNEQYF
TRBJ1-6,TRBV9,TRBD1,.,TGTGCCAGCAGCCGTCAGGGACAGGGAAATTCACCCCTCCACTTT,CASSRQGQGNSPLHF
TRBJ1-4,TRBV5-6,.,.,TGTGCCAGCAGCTTTTCGACCCAGGTCAATGAAAAACTGTTTTTT,CASSFSTQVNEKLFF
TRBJ2-7,TRBV5-1,.,.,TGCGCCAGCAGCCAAGGACTACCCCCCGAGCAGTACTTC,CASSQGLPPEQYF